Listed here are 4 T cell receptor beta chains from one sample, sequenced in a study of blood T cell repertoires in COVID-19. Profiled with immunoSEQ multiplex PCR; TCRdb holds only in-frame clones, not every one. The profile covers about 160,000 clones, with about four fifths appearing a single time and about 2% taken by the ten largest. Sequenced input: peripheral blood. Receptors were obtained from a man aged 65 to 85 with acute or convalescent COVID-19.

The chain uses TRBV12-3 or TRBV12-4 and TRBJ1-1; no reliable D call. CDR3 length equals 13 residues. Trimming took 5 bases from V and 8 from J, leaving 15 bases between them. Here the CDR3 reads CASSPQRVKEAFF. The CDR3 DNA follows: TGTGCCAGCAGTCCCCAGCGAGTTAAGGAAGCTTTCTTT.

CDR3 region: CASSWPGQNTEAFF. The CDR3 DNA reads as TGTGCCAGCAGCTGGCCGGGACAGAACACTGAAGCTTTCTTT. The rearrangement joins TRBV5-6 to TRBJ1-1, with TRBD1 as a possible D gene (6 bases). Trimming cost V 3 bases and J 1 base, with 10 bases left between them. The CDR3 spans 14 residues. The germline gives CDR1 SGHDT, CDR2 YYEEEE.

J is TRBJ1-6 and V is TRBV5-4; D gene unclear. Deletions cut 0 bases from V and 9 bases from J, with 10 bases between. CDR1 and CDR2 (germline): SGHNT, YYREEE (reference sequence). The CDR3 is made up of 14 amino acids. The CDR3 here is CASSLDQEGSPLHF. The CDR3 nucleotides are TGTGCCAGCAGCTTGGATCAGGAAGGTTCACCCCTCCACTTT.

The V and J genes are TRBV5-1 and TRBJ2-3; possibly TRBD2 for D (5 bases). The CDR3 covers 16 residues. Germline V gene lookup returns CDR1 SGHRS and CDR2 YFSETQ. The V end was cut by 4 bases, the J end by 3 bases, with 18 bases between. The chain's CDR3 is CASSPAVGSLTDTQYF. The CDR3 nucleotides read TGCGCCAGCAGCCCAGCGGTGGGCAGCTTAACAGATACGCAGTATTTT.